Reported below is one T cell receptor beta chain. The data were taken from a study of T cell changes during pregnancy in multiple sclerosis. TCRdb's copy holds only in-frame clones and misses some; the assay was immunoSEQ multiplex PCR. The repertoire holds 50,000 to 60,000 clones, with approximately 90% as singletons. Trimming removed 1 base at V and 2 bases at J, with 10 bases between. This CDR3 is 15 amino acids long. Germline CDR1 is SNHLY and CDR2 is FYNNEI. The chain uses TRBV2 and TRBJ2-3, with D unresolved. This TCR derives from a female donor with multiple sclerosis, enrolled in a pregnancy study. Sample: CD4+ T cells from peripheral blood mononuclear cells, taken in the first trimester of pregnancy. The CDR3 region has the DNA TGTGCCAGCAGTGAAGGGGCCAGGTTCACAGATACGCAGTATTTT. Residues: CASSEGARFTDTQYF. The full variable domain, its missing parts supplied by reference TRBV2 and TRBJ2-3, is EPEVTQTPSHQVTQMGQEVILRCVPISNHLYFYWYRQILGQKVEFLVSFYNNEISEKSEIFDDQFSVERPDGSNFTLKIRSTKLEDSAMYFCASSEGARFTDTQYFGPGTRLTVL.